The clone carrying this TCR beta chain was seen only once. The antigen remains unidentified. The data are from a study of cytotoxic CD8 clonotypes in ibrutinib-treated CLL. Overall study context: Of a cohort that held around 10 relapsed/refractory and roughly 15 treatment-naive patients, 17 to 18 were IGHV unmutated. Patients gave response samples after a median around 11 months of treatment, range 6 to 36.

CDR3 length: 14 residues. With 4 bases removed from V and 0 bases from J, the gap between germline ends came to 7 bases. The germline CDR1 and CDR2 sequences are MGHDK and SYGVNS. The assay was immunoSEQ multiplex PCR, and TCRdb's table has in-frame clones only and misses some. The sample contains approximately 300,000 clones, approximately 80% of which appear only once. General study points: Pretreatment clonality was elevated relative to age-matched healthy donors and paralleled circulating CD8+ T-cell counts. A rise in clonality was seen at ibrutinib response, and a fall back toward baseline was seen at progression.

The rearrangement uses TRBV25-1 and TRBJ2-1; D call uncertain. This receptor was taken from a human donor with chronic lymphocytic leukemia. The sample was PBMCs, taken before ibrutinib treatment. The chain's CDR3 is CASSVSSSYNEQFF. For the CDR3, the DNA is TGTGCCAGCAGTGTTTCTAGCTCCTACAATGAGCAGTTCTTC.